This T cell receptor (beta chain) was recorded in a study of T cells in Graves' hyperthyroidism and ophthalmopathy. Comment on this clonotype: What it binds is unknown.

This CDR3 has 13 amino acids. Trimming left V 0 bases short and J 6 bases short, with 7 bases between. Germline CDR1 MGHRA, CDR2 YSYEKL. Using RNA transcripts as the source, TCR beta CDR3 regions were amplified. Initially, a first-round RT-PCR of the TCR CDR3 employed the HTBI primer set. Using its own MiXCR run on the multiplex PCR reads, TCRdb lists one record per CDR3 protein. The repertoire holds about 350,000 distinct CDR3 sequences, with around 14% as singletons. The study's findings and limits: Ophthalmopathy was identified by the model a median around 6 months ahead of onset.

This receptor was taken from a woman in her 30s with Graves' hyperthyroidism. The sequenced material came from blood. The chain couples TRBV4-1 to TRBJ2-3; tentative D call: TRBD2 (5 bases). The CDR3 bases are TGCGCCAGCAGCCAAGAGGAGGAGGATACGCAGTATTTT. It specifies CASSQEEEDTQYF.